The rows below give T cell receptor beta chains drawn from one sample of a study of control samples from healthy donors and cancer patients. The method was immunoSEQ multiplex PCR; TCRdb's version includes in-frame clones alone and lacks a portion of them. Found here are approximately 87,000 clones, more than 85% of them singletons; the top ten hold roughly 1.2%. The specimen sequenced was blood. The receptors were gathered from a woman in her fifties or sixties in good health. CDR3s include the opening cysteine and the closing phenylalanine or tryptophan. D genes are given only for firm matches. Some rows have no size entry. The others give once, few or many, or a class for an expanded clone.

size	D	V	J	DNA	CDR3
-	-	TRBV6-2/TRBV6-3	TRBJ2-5	TGTGCCAGCAGTGGGGCAGCGGCCGCTCAAGAGACCCAGTACTTC	CASSGAAAAQETQYF
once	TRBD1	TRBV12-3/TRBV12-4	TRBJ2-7	TGTGCCAGCAGTTTGGGGACAGGACAGTACTTC	CASSLGTGQYF
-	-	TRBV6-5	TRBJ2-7	TGTGCCAGCAGTTACTCGCAGGGGACATACGAGCAGTACTTC	CASSYSQGTYEQYF
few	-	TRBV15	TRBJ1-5	TGTGCCACCAGCAGAGGTTATCAGCCCCAGCATTTT	CATSRGYQPQHF
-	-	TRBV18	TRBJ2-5	TGTGCCAGCTCACTGAGTGGGCAAGAGACCCAGTACTTC	CASSLSGQETQYF
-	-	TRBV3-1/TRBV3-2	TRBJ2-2	TGTGCCAGCATAGGGCCCACCGGGGAGCTGTTTTTT	CASIGPTGELFF
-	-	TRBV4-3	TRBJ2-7	TGCGCCAGCAGCCAAAGGGCAGGCGCTTACGAGCAGTACTTC	CASSQRAGAYEQYF
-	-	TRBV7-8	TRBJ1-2	TGTGCCAGCAGCTTAGGGGGCTATGGCTACACCTTC	CASSLGGYGYTF
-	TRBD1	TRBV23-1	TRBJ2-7	TGCGCCAGCAGTCAATGGGGGACAGCCCACTACGAGCAGTACTTC	CASSQWGTAHYEQYF
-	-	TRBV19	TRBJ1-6	TGTGCCAGTTCACAACAGTTAAATTCACCCCTCCACTTT	CASSQQLNSPLHF
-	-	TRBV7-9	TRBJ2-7	TGTGCCAGCAGCGCAGGACAGTACTCCTACGAGCAGTACTTC	CASSAGQYSYEQYF
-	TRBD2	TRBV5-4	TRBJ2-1	TGTGCCAGCAGCTCTCCGGTTGGGAATAGCGGGAGATCTGGAAATGAGCAGTTCTTC	CASSSPVGNSGRSGNEQFF
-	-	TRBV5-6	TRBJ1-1	TGTGCCAGCAGACCCTATGGGGGAGTTGAAGCTTTCTTT	CASRPYGGVEAFF
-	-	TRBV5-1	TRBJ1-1	TGCGCCAGCAGCTTGGGTTCGGGGAACACTGAAGCTTTCTTT	CASSLGSGNTEAFF
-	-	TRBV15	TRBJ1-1	TGTGCCACCAGCAGAGGGTTTTCGAACACTGAAGCTTTCTTT	CATSRGFSNTEAFF
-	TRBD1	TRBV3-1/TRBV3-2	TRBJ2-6	TGTGCCAGCAGCCAGGGGACAGGGGTCGGGGCCAACGTCCTGACTTTC	CASSQGTGVGANVLTF
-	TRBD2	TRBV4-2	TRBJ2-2	TGTGCCAGCAGCCCCTTCAAAGGGGCGGGGTTAGCGGGGACCGGGGAGCTGTTTTTT	CASSPFKGAGLAGTGELFF
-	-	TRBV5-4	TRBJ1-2	TGTGCCAGCAGCTTGGGGACAGCAGCTAACTATGGCTACACCTTC	CASSLGTAANYGYTF
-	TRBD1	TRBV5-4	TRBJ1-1	TGTGCCAGCAGCTTGGGCTGGGACAGTGAAGCTTTCTTT	CASSLGWDSEAFF
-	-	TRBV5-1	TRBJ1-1	TGCGCCAGCAGCTCCACCGGGACTGGGGTCACTGAAGCTTTCTTT	CASSSTGTGVTEAFF
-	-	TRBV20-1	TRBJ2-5	TGCAGTGCTGAGCGGGAGACCCAGTACTTC	CSAERETQYF
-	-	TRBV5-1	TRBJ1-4	TGCGCCAGCAACGGGGGCAGAGCAAATGAAAAACTGTTTTTT	CASNGGRANEKLFF
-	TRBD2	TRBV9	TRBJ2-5	TGTGCCAGCAGCGTAGGGATACTAGCGGGGAAAGAGACCCAGTACTTC	CASSVGILAGKETQYF
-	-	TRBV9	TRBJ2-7	TGTGCCAGCAGCGTAGATCAGGGTTATTCCTACGAGCAGTACTTC	CASSVDQGYSYEQYF
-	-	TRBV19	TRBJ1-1	TGTGCCAGCGGAGAACAGGGTAACACTGAAGCTTTCTTT	CASGEQGNTEAFF
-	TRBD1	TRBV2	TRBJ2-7	TGTGCCAGCAGAAACCGGCGGGTCACAGGGGGTTACGGCGAGCAGTACTTC	CASRNRRVTGGYGEQYF
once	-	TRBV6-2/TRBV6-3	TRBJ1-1	TGTGCCAGCAGTCGCAATAGACGGGAGAACACTGAAGCTTTCTTT	CASSRNRRENTEAFF
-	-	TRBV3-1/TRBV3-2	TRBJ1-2	TGTGCCAGCAGCCAAGATAAAGGGTATGGTTCGGGTTACACCTTC	CASSQDKGYGSGYTF
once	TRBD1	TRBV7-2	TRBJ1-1	TGTGCCAGCAGCTCGGGACAGGGGCACACTGAAGCTTTCTTT	CASSSGQGHTEAFF
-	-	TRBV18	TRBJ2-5	TGTGCCAGCTCACTTTCGGTTGGGTCCCGCCAAGAGACCCAGTACTTC	CASSLSVGSRQETQYF
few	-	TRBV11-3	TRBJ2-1	TGTGCCAGCAGCTCCTATTACAATGAGCAGTTCTTC	CASSSYYNEQFF
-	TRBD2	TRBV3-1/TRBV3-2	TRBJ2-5	TGTGCCAGCAGCCCCCTGAGCGGGGGGCCCCAAGAGACCCAGTACTTC	CASSPLSGGPQETQYF
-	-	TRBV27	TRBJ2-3	TGTGCCAGTGGGCCTCCCCCTCATTCGACAGATACGCAGTATTTT	CASGPPPHSTDTQYF
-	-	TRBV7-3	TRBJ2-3	TGTGCCAGCAGCTCTAGGGGGTTTGGTACGCAGTATTTT	CASSSRGFGTQYF
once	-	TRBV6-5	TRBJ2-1	TGTGCCAGCAGTTCCCCGTGGGTCCGCGGTGAGCAGTTCTTC	CASSSPWVRGEQFF
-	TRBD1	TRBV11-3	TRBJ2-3	TGTGCCAGCAGCGGGACAGGGTTAATCACAGATACGCAGTATTTT	CASSGTGLITDTQYF
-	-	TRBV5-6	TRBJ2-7	TGTGCCAGCCCAAAGGGGACTCCCCCGGACGAGCAGTACTTC	CASPKGTPPDEQYF
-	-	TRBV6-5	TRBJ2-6	TGTGCCAGCGGCGACGGTATCTCTGGGGCCAACGTCCTGACTTTC	CASGDGISGANVLTF
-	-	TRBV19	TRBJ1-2	TGTGCCAGTAGGGTCTCCGGAAACTATGGCTACACCTTC	CASRVSGNYGYTF
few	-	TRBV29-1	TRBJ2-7	TGCAGCGTTGAAGATTCCTCTGGTTACGAGCAGTACTTC	CSVEDSSGYEQYF
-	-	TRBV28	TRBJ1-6	TGTGCCAGCACCCAGGGAGGGAGCTCCTATAATTCACCCCTCCACTTT	CASTQGGSSYNSPLHF